This is a list of T cell receptor beta chains from one sample in a study of cytomegalovirus exposure and HLA in healthy donors. TCRdb's copy holds only in-frame clones and misses some; the assay was immunoSEQ multiplex PCR. The sample's table shows 56,000 or so clones. Sequenced: PBMCs. The receptors were sampled from a female donor in good health and CMV-seronegative. The CDR3 runs from the conserved cysteine through the conserved F or W. A D gene is named only where the DNA matches it firmly.

D gene: NA; J gene: TRBJ2-1; V gene: TRBV29-1; CDR3 DNA: TGCAGCGTTGATATGGGCCTCTACAATGAGCAGTTCTTC; CDR3 protein: CSVDMGLYNEQFF
D gene: NA; J gene: TRBJ2-4; V gene: TRBV4-1; CDR3 DNA: TGCGCCAGCAGCCAAGCGACAGGAAACATTCAGTACTTC; CDR3 protein: CASSQATGNIQYF
D gene: NA; J gene: TRBJ2-7; V gene: TRBV29-1; CDR3 DNA: TGCAGCGTTGAAGAAGCCGACAGTGCCTACGAGCAGTACTTC; CDR3 protein: CSVEEADSAYEQYF
D gene: NA; J gene: TRBJ1-1; V gene: TRBV15; CDR3 DNA: TGTGCCACCAGCAGACCGGGACAGAACACTGAAGCTTTCTTT; CDR3 protein: CATSRPGQNTEAFF
D gene: TRBD2; J gene: TRBJ2-3; V gene: TRBV5-6; CDR3 DNA: TGTGCCAGCAGCTTGGCACGGGAGGAAGATACGCAGTATTTT; CDR3 protein: CASSLAREEDTQYF
D gene: NA; J gene: TRBJ2-7; V gene: TRBV4-3; CDR3 DNA: TGCGCCAGCAGCCAAGATCGCACGGTGATCTCCTACGAGCAGTACTTC; CDR3 protein: CASSQDRTVISYEQYF
D gene: TRBD1; J gene: TRBJ1-4; V gene: TRBV7-2; CDR3 DNA: TGTGCCAGCAGTCCGGGACAGGCAACTAATGAAAAACTGTTTTTT; CDR3 protein: CASSPGQATNEKLFF
D gene: NA; J gene: TRBJ1-5; V gene: TRBV6-5; CDR3 DNA: TGTGCCAGCAGGAGAGACATTGGCAATCAGCCCCAGCATTTT; CDR3 protein: CASRRDIGNQPQHF
D gene: NA; J gene: TRBJ1-5; V gene: TRBV6-1; CDR3 DNA: TGTGCCAGCAGTGCGGGATCTGGTCGCAATCAGCCCCAGCATTTT; CDR3 protein: CASSAGSGRNQPQHF
D gene: TRBD1; J gene: TRBJ2-3; V gene: TRBV7-7; CDR3 DNA: TGTGCTAGCAGCCCTTTTATGACAGGGGGCACAGCAGATACGCAGTATTTT; CDR3 protein: CASSPFMTGGTADTQYF
D gene: NA; J gene: TRBJ2-3; V gene: TRBV7-3; CDR3 DNA: TGTGCCTGGCGGGGTCCAACCCACACAGATACGCAGTATTTT; CDR3 protein: CAWRGPTHTDTQYF
D gene: TRBD1; J gene: TRBJ1-5; V gene: TRBV6-1; CDR3 DNA: TGTGCCAGCAGTCGGGACAGCCATCAGCCCCAGCATTTT; CDR3 protein: CASSRDSHQPQHF
D gene: NA; J gene: TRBJ2-1; V gene: TRBV29-1; CDR3 DNA: TGCAGCGTTGAAGTCCAGGGCCCCAGGGGTGAGCAGTTCTTC; CDR3 protein: CSVEVQGPRGEQFF
D gene: NA; J gene: TRBJ1-3; V gene: TRBV6-1; CDR3 DNA: TGTGCCAGCAGTGCGTCCAGGGGTTGGGGAAACACCATATATTTT; CDR3 protein: CASSASRGWGNTIYF
D gene: NA; J gene: TRBJ1-1; V gene: TRBV2; CDR3 DNA: TGTGCCAGCAGTGATCCCGGAGGGTGGGGCACTGAAGCTTTCTTT; CDR3 protein: CASSDPGGWGTEAFF
D gene: TRBD2; J gene: TRBJ2-6; V gene: TRBV9; CDR3 DNA: TGTGCCAGCAGCGTAGTTTCTAGCGGGGGCCCTTTCTCTGGGGCCAACGTCCTGACTTTC; CDR3 protein: CASSVVSSGGPFSGANVLTF
D gene: NA; J gene: TRBJ1-1; V gene: TRBV7-3; CDR3 DNA: TGTGCCAGCAGCTTAGACGGGTGGGACACTGAAGCTTTCTTT; CDR3 protein: CASSLDGWDTEAFF
D gene: NA; J gene: TRBJ1-2; V gene: TRBV5-5; CDR3 DNA: TGTGCCAGCAGCTTGGAGTGGGGGGTCGGAGGCTACACCTTC; CDR3 protein: CASSLEWGVGGYTF
D gene: TRBD2; J gene: TRBJ2-1; V gene: TRBV13; CDR3 DNA: TGTGCCAGCAGCTTAACCCGGGGCCGAAGCGGGAGGTTCGCGAGAGATGAGCAGTTCTTC; CDR3 protein: CASSLTRGRSGRFARDEQFF
D gene: NA; J gene: TRBJ2-2; V gene: TRBV9; CDR3 DNA: TGTGCCAGCAGCGTCCGGGACAATTTACTCGGGGAGCTGTTTTTT; CDR3 protein: CASSVRDNLLGELFF
D gene: NA; J gene: TRBJ2-7; V gene: TRBV30; CDR3 DNA: TGTGCCTGGAGTCGAAGACGGGCGGGTTTGGGGGAGCAGTACTTC; CDR3 protein: CAWSRRRAGLGEQYF
D gene: NA; J gene: TRBJ1-1; V gene: TRBV11-3; CDR3 DNA: TGTGCCAGCAGCTTAGGGAGGCAGGGGCTACTAAAAAACACTGAAGCTTTCTTT; CDR3 protein: CASSLGRQGLLKNTEAFF
D gene: TRBD2; J gene: TRBJ2-2; V gene: TRBV6-5; CDR3 DNA: TGTGCCAGCAGTTTTCACGGGAGGAGCACCGGGGAGCTGTTTTTT; CDR3 protein: CASSFHGRSTGELFF
D gene: TRBD2; J gene: TRBJ2-3; V gene: TRBV6-4; CDR3 DNA: TGTGCCAGCGCTGAGTCGGGGGGGAGCACAGATACGCAGTATTTT; CDR3 protein: CASAESGGSTDTQYF
D gene: TRBD1; J gene: TRBJ2-7; V gene: TRBV5-1; CDR3 DNA: TGCGCCAGCAGCCCGGACAGGGTAGCCTACGAGCAGTACTTC; CDR3 protein: CASSPDRVAYEQYF
D gene: TRBD2; J gene: TRBJ2-5; V gene: TRBV11-2; CDR3 DNA: TGTGCCAGCAGCTTAATCCTAGCGGGAGAGACCCAGTACTTC; CDR3 protein: CASSLILAGETQYF
D gene: NA; J gene: TRBJ1-5; V gene: TRBV30; CDR3 DNA: TGTGCCTGGAGCTTCCCCGGGGGCAATCAGCCCCAGCATTTT; CDR3 protein: CAWSFPGGNQPQHF
D gene: NA; J gene: TRBJ1-2; V gene: TRBV28; CDR3 DNA: TGTGCCAGCAGTTCTACGGGATCGTACTATGGCTACACCTTC; CDR3 protein: CASSSTGSYYGYTF
D gene: NA; J gene: TRBJ2-7; V gene: TRBV6-1; CDR3 DNA: TGTGCCAGCAGTGACCAGGGCATTTCCTACGAGCAGTACTTC; CDR3 protein: CASSDQGISYEQYF
D gene: TRBD2; J gene: TRBJ2-2; V gene: TRBV30; CDR3 DNA: TGTGCCCGCGGACTAGCGGGTACGAACACCGGGGAGCTGTTTTTT; CDR3 protein: CARGLAGTNTGELFF
D gene: TRBD2; J gene: TRBJ2-7; V gene: TRBV13; CDR3 DNA: TGTGCCAGCAGTTATAGCGGGGGGGCAACCGAGCAGTACTTC; CDR3 protein: CASSYSGGATEQYF
D gene: TRBD2; J gene: TRBJ2-1; V gene: TRBV30; CDR3 DNA: TGTGCCTGGAGCGGCGGGGGGGGCTACAATGAGCAGTTCTTC; CDR3 protein: CAWSGGGGYNEQFF
D gene: NA; J gene: TRBJ1-6; V gene: TRBV7-8; CDR3 DNA: TGTGCCAGCAGCCCGGACAGAAATTCACCCCTCCACTTT; CDR3 protein: CASSPDRNSPLHF
D gene: NA; J gene: TRBJ1-2; V gene: TRBV5-6; CDR3 DNA: TGTGCCAGCAGCGAACGACAGCCTTATGGCTACACCTTC; CDR3 protein: CASSERQPYGYTF
D gene: NA; J gene: TRBJ1-2; V gene: TRBV6-5; CDR3 DNA: TGTGCCAGCAGTTACTCGAGACAGTATGGCTACACCTTC; CDR3 protein: CASSYSRQYGYTF
D gene: TRBD2; J gene: TRBJ2-1; V gene: TRBV2; CDR3 DNA: TGTGCCAGCAGTGGGGCTAGCGGTAAGAATGAGCAGTTCTTC; CDR3 protein: CASSGASGKNEQFF
D gene: TRBD1; J gene: TRBJ2-1; V gene: TRBV4-3; CDR3 DNA: TGCGCCAGCAGCCAGGGTCCGGGACAGAGCTCCTACAATGAGCAGTTCTTC; CDR3 protein: CASSQGPGQSSYNEQFF
D gene: NA; J gene: TRBJ1-5; V gene: TRBV10-1; CDR3 DNA: TGCGCCAGCACCCCAGGGGTCAGCAATCAGCCCCAGCATTTT; CDR3 protein: CASTPGVSNQPQHF
D gene: NA; J gene: TRBJ1-2; V gene: TRBV15; CDR3 DNA: TGTGCCACCAGCAGAGATCGGGAGACGGGCTATGGCTACACCTTC; CDR3 protein: CATSRDRETGYGYTF